This entry lists 20 T cell receptor beta chains sequenced from one sample in a study of T-cell memory formation after mild COVID-19 (dated by TCRdb to the early 2020s). Library creation used 5' RACE. Data came from an Illumina NovaSeq 6000. Clones were called with MiXCR by TCRdb after fastp trimmed the public reads at Q25, and only in-frame beta chains were retained. Rows are unified per CDR3 protein, each entry keeping the most common DNA and genes. The sample table holds 300,000 to 400,000 distinct CDR3 sequences, of which over 20% were seen once. Jointly, the top ten make up approximately 12% of the sample. The sequencing sample was made of PBMCs or a T cell subset sorted from them (not recorded which). The receptors stem from an adult woman who had mild COVID-19 (a few samples of this study predate the infection). The sample titles of this study are shuffled in the database, so cell type and time point are left out; the donor was told from shared clones.

CDR3: CATSDMSGGYQETQYF. The CDR3 DNA sequence: TGTGCCACCAGTGACATGAGCGGGGGTTACCAAGAGACCCAGTACTTC. The chain uses TRBV24-1 and TRBJ2-5; 8 nucleotides align to TRBD2. Germline CDR1 is KGHDR and CDR2 is SFDVKD. With V trimmed by 4 bases and J by 0 bases, 6 bases remained unmatched. The CDR3 totals 16 residues.

The table lists this clonotype with many counts. CDR3 DNA sequence: TGTGCCAGCAGCCCGGGGACGCACCGCGGCATTCAGTACTTC. This translates into CASSPGTHRGIQYF. This chain connects TRBV12-3 or TRBV12-4 to TRBJ2-4; D tentatively fits TRBD1 or TRBD2 (5 bases each). This CDR3 is built from 14 residues. Trimming removed 6 bases at V and 9 bases at J, with 18 bases between.

This clonotype showed up just a few times. This rearrangement joins TRBV7-2 to TRBJ2-3, with D uncertain. With 6 bases removed from V and 7 bases from J, the gap between germline ends came to 20 bases. Germline CDR1 and CDR2: SGHTA and FQGNSA. The CDR3 has 15 residues. The DNA of the CDR3 is TGTGCCAGCAGGCCGAGGTCTATTTATAAGTATACGCAGTATTTT. It encodes CASRPRSIYKYTQYF.

This chain uses TRBV4-2 with TRBJ2-3, with D perhaps TRBD2 (6 bases). The CDR3 is made up of 17 amino acids. Per the germline V gene, CDR1 is LGHNA and CDR2 is YNFKEQ. The V end lost 0 bases, the J end lost 2 bases, and 15 bases lay between the germline ends. CDR3 coding DNA: TGTGCCAGCAGCCAAGAGGAGGATAGCGGACTCACAGATACGCAGTATTTT. Residues: CASSQEEDSGLTDTQYF.

The sample holds many counts of this clonotype. This chain links TRBV20-1 with TRBJ2-5; no clear D. Trimming took 5 bases from V and 5 from J, leaving 12 bases between them. The CDR3 is made up of 12 amino acids. The germline V gene encodes CDR1 DFQATT and CDR2 SNEGSKA (reference sequence). In nucleotides, the CDR3 is TGCAGTGCTTTCCGATTGGCGGAGACCCAGTACTTC. It specifies CSAFRLAETQYF.

This clonotype showed up just a few times. The J gene is TRBJ2-3, the V gene TRBV11-2; the D is unclear. The germline V gene encodes CDR1 SGHAT and CDR2 FQNNGV. The V and J ends lost 3 bases and 2 bases respectively, with 6 bases between them. This CDR3 is built from 13 residues. CDR3 DNA sequence: TGTGCCAGCAGCTTCCCCAACACAGATACGCAGTATTTT. Its protein product is CASSFPNTDTQYF.

This clonotype was seen more than once but under ten times. V usage is TRBV12-3 or TRBV12-4 and J usage is TRBJ2-7; 7 bases align to TRBD1. The J segment lost 3 bases and the V segment lost 3 bases, leaving 8 bases of the junction unmatched. The CDR3 runs 15 residues. The CDR3 loop is CASSLTLRGRYEQYF. The CDR3 coding sequence is TGTGCCAGCAGTTTGACTCTGAGGGGGCGCTACGAGCAGTACTTC.

This clonotype was counted only a few times. The J gene is TRBJ2-5, the V gene TRBV24-1; possibly TRBD1 for D (5 bases). The length of the CDR3 is 13 residues. The V gene's germline CDR1 is KGHDR and CDR2 SFDVKD. Trimming shortened V by 5 bases and J by 5 bases, and 11 bases separated the two germline ends. The CDR3 reads CATSAQGYETQYF. The CDR3 coding sequence is TGTGCCACCAGTGCCCAGGGATACGAGACCCAGTACTTC.

This clonotype was observed at least ten times. The CDR3 region has the DNA TGTGCCAGCAGCGGGACAGGGGGCTACGAGCAGTACTTC. Its protein is CASSGTGGYEQYF. The genes are TRBV6-5 and TRBJ2-7; 11 bases line up with TRBD1. There are 13 residues in the CDR3. Germline lookup yields CDR1 MNHEY and CDR2 SVGAGI. V was clipped by 6 bases and J by 3 bases; unmatched bases: 1.

This clonotype was detected only a few times. The chain employs TRBV24-1 and TRBJ1-1, with D possibly matching TRBD1 (6 bases). Germline V gene lookup returns CDR1 KGHDR and CDR2 SFDVKD. V was shortened by 9 bases and J by 4 bases, with 14 bases between the two germline ends. The CDR3 is made up of 13 amino acids. CDR3 sequence: CATSAGAGTEAFF. CDR3 coding DNA: TGTGCCACCTCGGCGGGGGCAGGCACTGAAGCTTTCTTT.

The rearrangement joins TRBV28 to TRBJ2-7; TRBD1 aligns across 7 bases. CDR1 and CDR2 (germline): MDHEN, SYDVKM. The CDR3 covers 12 residues. J was trimmed by 6 bases and V by 5 bases; bases with no gene match: 4. The CDR3 nucleotides are TGTGCCAGCAGTGGGGGACAGAGCGAGCAGTACTTC. Translated: CASSGGQSEQYF.

This clonotype was observed a handful of times. This chain joins TRBV29-1 and TRBJ2-7; D is undetermined. The CDR3 runs 13 residues. CDR1 is SQVTM and CDR2 is ANQGSEA in the germline V gene. Trimming took 5 bases from V and 1 from J, leaving 12 bases between them. CDR3 protein: CSVLLAKSYEQYF. In DNA, the CDR3 is TGCAGCGTTCTGTTGGCCAAGTCCTACGAGCAGTACTTC.

This clonotype turned up a few times. The chain employs TRBV5-6 and TRBJ2-5; D is unclear. The germline V and J ends were trimmed by 0 bases and 4 bases, with 13 bases remaining between them. Germline CDR1 SGHDT, CDR2 YYEEEE. The CDR3 has 15 residues. This CDR3 reads CASSLGRHGLETQYF. CDR3 DNA sequence: TGTGCCAGCAGCTTGGGACGTCACGGGTTAGAGACCCAGTACTTC.

V is TRBV7-9 and J is TRBJ1-1; D ambiguous. V lost 5 bases to trimming and J lost 11 bases, with 12 bases between them. The CDR3 extends over 11 amino acids. Germline CDR1 is SEHNR and CDR2 is FQNEAQ (reference sequence). The CDR3 is CASSRYHGAFF. The DNA for the CDR3 is TGTGCCAGCAGCCGGTATCACGGGGCTTTCTTT.

This chain joins TRBV29-1 and TRBJ2-3, with TRBD1 matching over 9 bases. After removal of 7 bases from V and 0 bases from J, the junction contained 5 bases not matched to a gene. Germline V CDR1 and CDR2: SQVTM, ANQGSEA. There are 14 residues in the CDR3. DNA of the CDR3: TGCAGCGCCGCCGGGACAGGGAGCACAGATACGCAGTATTTT. Residues: CSAAGTGSTDTQYF.

This clonotype was detected only once. The chain employs TRBV3-1 and TRBJ2-7; perhaps D is TRBD1 or TRBD2 (5 bases each). The CDR3 totals 14 residues. Deletions cut 1 base from V and 5 bases from J, with 12 bases between. The germline V gene has CDR1 LGHDT and CDR2 YNNKEL (reference sequence). CDR3 bases: TGTGCCAGCAGCCAAGCCGGCAGGGACCACGAGCAGTACTTC. This codes for CASSQAGRDHEQYF.

The chain employs TRBV20-1 and TRBJ1-2, with 11 bases matching TRBD1. J was trimmed by 4 bases and V by 5 bases; bases with no gene match: 12. CDR1 DFQATT and CDR2 SNEGSKA come from the germline V gene (reference sequence). The CDR3 runs to 16 residues. This CDR3 reads CSAPYGTGGTGYGYTF. In nucleotides, the CDR3 is TGCAGTGCTCCCTACGGGACAGGGGGTACTGGCTATGGCTACACCTTC.

This clonotype was counted only a few times. The chain links TRBV6-5 to TRBJ2-7; D remains ambiguous. Germline loops: CDR1 MNHEY, CDR2 SVGAGI. Trimming shortened V by 1 base and J by 3 bases, and 7 bases separated the two germline ends. CDR3 length: 13 amino acids. Here the CDR3 reads CASSYLGYYEQYF. DNA for the CDR3: TGTGCCAGCAGTTACTTAGGGTACTACGAGCAGTACTTC.

The chain is built from TRBV5-4 and TRBJ2-5; TRBD1 matches 9 bases. The junction had 6 bases not matched to a gene; V was cut back by 4 bases and J by 5 bases. This CDR3 is 14 amino acids long. Germline V CDR1 and CDR2: SGHNT, YYREEE (reference sequence). Here the CDR3 reads CASSRTGVEETQYF. In DNA, the CDR3 is TGTGCCAGCAGCCGGACAGGGGTGGAGGAGACCCAGTACTTC.

This chain connects TRBV12-3 or TRBV12-4 to TRBJ1-2; D is uncertain. V shed 5 bases and J shed 2 bases, with 12 bases lying between them. The CDR3 runs to 14 residues. As DNA, the CDR3 is TGTGCCAGCAGTCCCCGACCGGGGAACTATGGCTACACCTTC. Translation: CASSPRPGNYGYTF.